This T cell receptor (beta chain) was identified in a study of T-cell reconstitution after alpha-beta-depleted transplantation in children. Study findings and constraints: Surviving recipient T cells and thymic progenitors produced the high day-60 TCRbeta diversity seen in some patients. Approximately two months post-transplant, alpha-beta T cells reportedly originated from several hundred expanded graft clones.

Germline V lookup: CDR1 SQVTM, CDR2 ANQGSEA. The CDR3 totals 14 residues. Deletions cut 4 bases from V and 5 bases from J, with 18 bases between. To note about this clonotype: Its antigen is not identified.

During its preparation, the TCRbeta library received unique molecular identifiers. TCRdb re-derived calls from the PCR reads in MiXCR, one entry per CDR3 protein. The table shows about 590,000 distinct CDR3 sequences, with 10% to 15% occurring only once. The receptor comes from a male patient aged 10 to 17 who had a stem cell transplant for acute myeloid leukemia, so the T cells may come from the graft donor. This sample comprised PBMCs, mostly from graft donor cells, obtained 360 days after TCRalphabeta/CD19-depleted stem cell transplant. The chain recombines TRBV29-1 with TRBJ2-7; D unresolved. The CDR3 region has the DNA TGCAGCGTTGTGTCCGCCAACGGAAAGGACGAGCAGTACTTC. Its translation: CSVVSANGKDEQYF.